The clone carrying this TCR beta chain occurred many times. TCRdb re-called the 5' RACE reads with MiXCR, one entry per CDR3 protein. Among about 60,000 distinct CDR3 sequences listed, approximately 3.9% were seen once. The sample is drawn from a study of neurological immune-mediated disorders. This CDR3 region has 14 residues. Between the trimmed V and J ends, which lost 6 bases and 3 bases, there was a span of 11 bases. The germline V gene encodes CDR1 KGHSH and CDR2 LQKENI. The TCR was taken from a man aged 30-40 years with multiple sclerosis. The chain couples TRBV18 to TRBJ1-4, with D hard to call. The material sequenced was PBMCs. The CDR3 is CASSSGGSNEKLFF. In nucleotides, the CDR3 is TGTGCCAGCTCGTCTGGAGGGTCTAATGAAAAACTGTTTTTT.